This T cell receptor (beta chain) derives from a study of CD8 T cells in Susac syndrome. Reverse transcription used about 0.45 to 1 ug RNA and random hexamers. Multiplex PCR with immunoSEQ amplified the TCR beta CDR3 across 54 Vbeta and 13 Jbeta. MiXCR, run by TCRdb on the immunoSEQ multiplex PCR reads, gives a single entry per CDR3 protein. The data contain roughly 100,000 distinct CDR3 sequences, 95% to 97% of them singletons. Losses at the gene ends were 0 bases for V and 3 bases for J; bases not matched to a gene: 3. The CDR3 sequence is 15 residues long. Recently defined diagnostic criteria classed the Susac syndrome patients as definite or probable.

The receptor was isolated from a human donor with Susac syndrome. The sample taken for sequencing was CD8+ T cells from PBMCs. This chain connects TRBV23-1 to TRBJ1-1; 8 bases line up with TRBD1. TRBV23-1 is filed as an ORF, its function uncertain. As DNA, the CDR3 is TGCGCCAGCAGTCAATCGAGGGACAGGCACACTGAAGCTTTCTTT. Its protein product is CASSQSRDRHTEAFF.